This is a list of T cell receptor beta chains from one sample in a study of cytomegalovirus exposure and HLA in healthy donors. Here immunoSEQ multiplex PCR was the method, and the copy in TCRdb shows in-frame clones only, minus some. Among approximately 210,000 clones, roughly 76% were seen once, and the ten largest hold over 2%. Sequences were obtained from PBMCs. These receptors all come from a woman in her 30s in good health and CMV-seropositive. CDR3s include the opening cysteine and the closing phenylalanine or tryptophan. Fields, in order: clone size, J gene, V gene, D gene, CDR3 protein, CDR3 DNA. D genes are given only for firm matches. A clone size is listed for some rows: how often the clone was seen (once, few, many), or a class if it is expanded.

clone_size: NA; j_call: TRBJ1-1; v_call: TRBV10-2; d_call: NA; cdr3_aa: CASSVPTMNTEAFF; cdr3_nt: TGCGCCAGCAGTGTTCCGACTATGAACACTGAAGCTTTCTTT
clone_size: NA; j_call: TRBJ1-5; v_call: TRBV25-1; d_call: NA; cdr3_aa: CASSGLEGDPDNQPQHF; cdr3_nt: TGTGCCAGCAGCGGTTTAGAGGGGGATCCCGACAATCAGCCCCAGCATTTT
clone_size: NA; j_call: TRBJ1-4; v_call: TRBV5-1; d_call: NA; cdr3_aa: CASSLGRGGEKLFF; cdr3_nt: TGCGCCAGCAGCTTGGGGAGAGGAGGTGAAAAACTGTTTTTT
clone_size: NA; j_call: TRBJ2-3; v_call: TRBV19; d_call: NA; cdr3_aa: CASSIDRRPEHPQYF; cdr3_nt: TGTGCCAGTAGTATAGATCGGAGGCCCGAACATCCGCAGTATTTT
clone_size: NA; j_call: TRBJ2-2; v_call: TRBV5-8; d_call: TRBD2; cdr3_aa: CASSLARPSGGYTGELFF; cdr3_nt: TGTGCCAGCAGCTTGGCCAGGCCTAGCGGGGGGTATACCGGGGAGCTGTTTTTT
clone_size: NA; j_call: TRBJ1-2; v_call: TRBV27; d_call: NA; cdr3_aa: CASSLGLGQNYGYTF; cdr3_nt: TGTGCCAGCAGTTTGGGACTGGGTCAGAACTATGGCTACACCTTC
clone_size: NA; j_call: TRBJ2-3; v_call: TRBV4-3; d_call: NA; cdr3_aa: CASSQGAGLTDTQYF; cdr3_nt: TGCGCCAGCAGCCAAGGGGCAGGACTCACAGATACGCAGTATTTT
clone_size: once; j_call: TRBJ1-2; v_call: TRBV30; d_call: TRBD1; cdr3_aa: CAWRDGTGLPSLGYTF; cdr3_nt: TGTGCCTGGAGGGACGGGACAGGCCTTCCAAGTCTAGGCTACACCTTC
clone_size: once; j_call: TRBJ2-5; v_call: TRBV29-1; d_call: NA; cdr3_aa: CSVETHLQETQYF; cdr3_nt: TGCAGCGTTGAAACGCACTTGCAAGAGACCCAGTACTTC
clone_size: NA; j_call: TRBJ2-7; v_call: TRBV28; d_call: NA; cdr3_aa: CASSSRLDGSYEQYF; cdr3_nt: TGTGCCAGCAGTTCAAGACTTGACGGATCCTACGAGCAGTACTTC
clone_size: NA; j_call: TRBJ1-2; v_call: TRBV2; d_call: TRBD1; cdr3_aa: CASSVDRINYGYTF; cdr3_nt: TGTGCCAGCAGCGTGGACAGGATTAACTATGGCTACACCTTC
clone_size: NA; j_call: TRBJ2-7; v_call: TRBV30; d_call: TRBD1; cdr3_aa: CAWSFKPGQGGLGYEQYF; cdr3_nt: TGTGCCTGGAGTTTCAAACCGGGACAGGGGGGTCTGGGCTACGAGCAGTACTTC
clone_size: few; j_call: TRBJ1-4; v_call: TRBV30; d_call: NA; cdr3_aa: CAWSVGGYNEKLFF; cdr3_nt: TGTGCCTGGAGTGTAGGAGGGTACAATGAAAAACTGTTTTTT
clone_size: NA; j_call: TRBJ1-5; v_call: TRBV11-2; d_call: TRBD1; cdr3_aa: CASSPVSGRGRYSNQPQHF; cdr3_nt: TGTGCCAGCAGTCCCGTTAGTGGCAGGGGGCGTTATAGCAATCAGCCCCAGCATTTT
clone_size: NA; j_call: TRBJ2-2; v_call: TRBV28; d_call: NA; cdr3_aa: CASSAGGNSGELFF; cdr3_nt: TGTGCCAGCAGTGCAGGGGGGAATAGTGGGGAGCTGTTTTTT
clone_size: NA; j_call: TRBJ2-7; v_call: TRBV5-1; d_call: TRBD1; cdr3_aa: CASGRQGEADEQYF; cdr3_nt: TGCGCCAGCGGGAGACAGGGGGAAGCAGACGAGCAGTACTTC
clone_size: few; j_call: TRBJ2-2; v_call: TRBV9; d_call: NA; cdr3_aa: CASSVLGSSVNTGELFF; cdr3_nt: TGTGCCAGCAGCGTACTAGGGTCTAGCGTGAACACCGGGGAGCTGTTTTTT
clone_size: NA; j_call: TRBJ1-3; v_call: TRBV7-2; d_call: NA; cdr3_aa: CASSLGHRLPGNTIYF; cdr3_nt: TGTGCCAGCAGCTTGGGACACCGGCTACCTGGAAACACCATATATTTT
clone_size: NA; j_call: TRBJ2-2; v_call: TRBV30; d_call: TRBD2; cdr3_aa: CAWYGTSGVTNTGELFF; cdr3_nt: TGTGCCTGGTACGGGACTAGCGGCGTCACGAACACCGGGGAGCTGTTTTTT
clone_size: few; j_call: TRBJ2-3; v_call: TRBV5-1; d_call: TRBD1; cdr3_aa: CASTQGGTDTQYF; cdr3_nt: TGCGCCAGCACACAGGGGGGCACAGATACGCAGTATTTT
clone_size: NA; j_call: TRBJ2-5; v_call: TRBV4-2; d_call: TRBD2; cdr3_aa: CASSQDGASGLGTQYF; cdr3_nt: TGTGCCAGCAGCCAAGATGGTGCTAGCGGCCTAGGGACCCAGTACTTC
clone_size: NA; j_call: TRBJ2-2; v_call: TRBV19; d_call: NA; cdr3_aa: CASSWGLDTGELFF; cdr3_nt: TGTGCCAGTAGCTGGGGGCTGGATACCGGGGAGCTGTTTTTT
clone_size: few; j_call: TRBJ2-3; v_call: TRBV19; d_call: TRBD1; cdr3_aa: CASSYRRGLDTQYF; cdr3_nt: TGTGCCAGTAGTTATAGAAGGGGGCTGGATACGCAGTATTTT
clone_size: NA; j_call: TRBJ2-6; v_call: TRBV19; d_call: NA; cdr3_aa: CASSILEGVANGANVLTF; cdr3_nt: TGTGCCAGTAGTATTTTGGAGGGTGTTGCTAATGGGGCCAACGTCCTGACTTTC
clone_size: NA; j_call: TRBJ2-1; v_call: TRBV5-1; d_call: TRBD1; cdr3_aa: CASSRQGSDEQFF; cdr3_nt: TGCGCCAGCAGCCGACAGGGGAGCGATGAGCAGTTCTTC
clone_size: NA; j_call: TRBJ1-6; v_call: TRBV7-2; d_call: NA; cdr3_aa: CASSSLASPLHF; cdr3_nt: TGTGCCAGCAGCTCCTTAGCATCCCCCCTCCACTTT
clone_size: few; j_call: TRBJ1-1; v_call: TRBV19; d_call: NA; cdr3_aa: CASSTGWATEAFF; cdr3_nt: TGTGCCAGTAGTACAGGGTGGGCCACTGAAGCTTTCTTT
clone_size: NA; j_call: TRBJ1-5; v_call: TRBV18; d_call: TRBD1; cdr3_aa: CASSPTTGGVQPQHF; cdr3_nt: TGTGCCAGCTCACCGACCACAGGGGGCGTTCAGCCCCAGCATTTT
clone_size: NA; j_call: TRBJ2-7; v_call: TRBV4-2; d_call: NA; cdr3_aa: CASSQEVADEQYF; cdr3_nt: TGTGCCAGCAGCCAAGAGGTTGCGGACGAGCAGTACTTC
clone_size: few; j_call: TRBJ2-3; v_call: TRBV28; d_call: NA; cdr3_aa: CASSLGDSVPWTDTQYF; cdr3_nt: TGTGCCAGCAGTTTGGGAGATAGCGTTCCGTGGACAGATACGCAGTATTTT
clone_size: many; j_call: TRBJ2-6; v_call: TRBV4-3; d_call: TRBD1; cdr3_aa: CASSSHTGVGANVLTF; cdr3_nt: TGCGCCAGCAGTTCACATACAGGGGTCGGGGCCAACGTCCTGACTTTC
clone_size: NA; j_call: TRBJ1-2; v_call: TRBV2; d_call: TRBD1; cdr3_aa: CASSWTGFGYTF; cdr3_nt: TGTGCCAGCAGTTGGACAGGGTTTGGCTACACCTTC
clone_size: NA; j_call: TRBJ2-7; v_call: TRBV7-2; d_call: TRBD2; cdr3_aa: CASTQTSGRYEQYF; cdr3_nt: TGTGCCAGCACCCAGACTAGCGGGAGATACGAGCAGTACTTC
clone_size: NA; j_call: TRBJ1-1; v_call: TRBV28; d_call: TRBD1; cdr3_aa: CASNIPGQGQPGTEAFF; cdr3_nt: TGTGCCAGCAATATCCCGGGACAGGGACAACCGGGGACTGAAGCTTTCTTT
clone_size: NA; j_call: TRBJ2-1; v_call: TRBV18; d_call: TRBD2; cdr3_aa: CASSPRTSGGPSSNEQFF; cdr3_nt: TGTGCCAGCTCACCAAGGACTAGCGGGGGGCCGAGTTCCAATGAGCAGTTCTTC
clone_size: few; j_call: TRBJ2-7; v_call: TRBV30; d_call: TRBD1; cdr3_aa: CAWIKWGQGSYEQYF; cdr3_nt: TGTGCCTGGATAAAGTGGGGACAGGGGTCCTACGAGCAGTACTTC
clone_size: few; j_call: TRBJ2-2; v_call: TRBV15; d_call: TRBD1; cdr3_aa: CATSRDRSNTGELFF; cdr3_nt: TGTGCCACCAGCAGGGACAGGTCGAACACCGGGGAGCTGTTTTTT